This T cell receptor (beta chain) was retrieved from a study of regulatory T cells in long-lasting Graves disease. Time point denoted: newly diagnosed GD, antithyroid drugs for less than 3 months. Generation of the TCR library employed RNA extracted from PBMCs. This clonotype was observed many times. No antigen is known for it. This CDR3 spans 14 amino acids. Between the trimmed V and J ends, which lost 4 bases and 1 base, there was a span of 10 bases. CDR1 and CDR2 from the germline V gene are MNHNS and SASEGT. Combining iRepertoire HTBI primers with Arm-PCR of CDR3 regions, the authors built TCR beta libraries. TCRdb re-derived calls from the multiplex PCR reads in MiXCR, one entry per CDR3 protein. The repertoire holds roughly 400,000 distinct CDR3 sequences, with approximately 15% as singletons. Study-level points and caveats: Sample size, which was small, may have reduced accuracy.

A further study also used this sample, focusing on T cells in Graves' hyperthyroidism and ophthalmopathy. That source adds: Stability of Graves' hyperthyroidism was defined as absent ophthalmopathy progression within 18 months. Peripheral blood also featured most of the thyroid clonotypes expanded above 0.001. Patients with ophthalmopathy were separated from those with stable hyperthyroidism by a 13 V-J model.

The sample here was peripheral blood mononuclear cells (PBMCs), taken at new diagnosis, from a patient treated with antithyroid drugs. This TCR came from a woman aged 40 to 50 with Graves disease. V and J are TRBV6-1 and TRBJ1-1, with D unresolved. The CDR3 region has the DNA TGTGCCAGCAGTGGAGGCAGGAAGAACACTGAAGCTTTCTTT. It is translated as CASSGGRKNTEAFF.